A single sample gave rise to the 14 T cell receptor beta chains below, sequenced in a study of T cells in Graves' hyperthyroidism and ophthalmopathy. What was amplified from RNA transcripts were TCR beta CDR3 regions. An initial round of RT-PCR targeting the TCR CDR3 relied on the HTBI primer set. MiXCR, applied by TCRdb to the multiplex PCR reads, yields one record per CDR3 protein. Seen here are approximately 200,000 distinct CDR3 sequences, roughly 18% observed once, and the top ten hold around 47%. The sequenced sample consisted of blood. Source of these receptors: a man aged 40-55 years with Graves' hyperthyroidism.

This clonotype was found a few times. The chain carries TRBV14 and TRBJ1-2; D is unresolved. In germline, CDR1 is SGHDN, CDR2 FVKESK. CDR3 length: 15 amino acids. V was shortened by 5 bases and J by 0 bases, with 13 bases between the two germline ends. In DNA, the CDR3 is TGTGCCAGCAGCTTCACACGCCTACCTAACTATGGCTACACCTTC. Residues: CASSFTRLPNYGYTF.

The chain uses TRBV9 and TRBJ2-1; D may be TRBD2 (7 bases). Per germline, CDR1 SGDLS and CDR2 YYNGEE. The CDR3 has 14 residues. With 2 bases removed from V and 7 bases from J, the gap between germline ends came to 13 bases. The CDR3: CASSVGGAWNEQFF. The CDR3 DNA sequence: TGTGCCAGCAGCGTGGGGGGGGCGTGGAATGAGCAGTTCTTC.

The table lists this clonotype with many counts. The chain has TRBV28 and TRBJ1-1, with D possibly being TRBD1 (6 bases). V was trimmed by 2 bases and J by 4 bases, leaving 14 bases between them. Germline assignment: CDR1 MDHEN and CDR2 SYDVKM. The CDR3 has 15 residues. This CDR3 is CASSLTGNRGTEAFF. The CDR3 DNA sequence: TGTGCCAGCAGTTTAACAGGGAATAGGGGCACTGAAGCTTTCTTT.

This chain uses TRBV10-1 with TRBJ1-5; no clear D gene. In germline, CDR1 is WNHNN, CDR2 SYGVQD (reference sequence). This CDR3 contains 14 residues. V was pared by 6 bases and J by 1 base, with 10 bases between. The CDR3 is CASRSPGSNQPQHF. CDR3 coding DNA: TGCGCCAGCAGATCGCCGGGGAGCAATCAGCCCCAGCATTTT.

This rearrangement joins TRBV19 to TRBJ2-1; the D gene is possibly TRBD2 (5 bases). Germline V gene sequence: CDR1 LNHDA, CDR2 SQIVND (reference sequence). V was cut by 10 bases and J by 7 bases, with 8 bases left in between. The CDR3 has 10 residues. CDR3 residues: CATGLNEQFF. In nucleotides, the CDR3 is TGTGCCACAGGACTGAATGAGCAGTTCTTC.

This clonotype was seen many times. The CDR3 reads CASTSRAGNTGELFF. The CDR3 DNA sequence: TGTGCCAGCACCTCACGGGCAGGAAACACCGGGGAGCTGTTTTTT. The chain employs TRBV7-2 and TRBJ2-2, with D unresolved. Trimming removed 7 bases at V and 2 bases at J, with 14 bases between. The CDR3 runs to 15 residues. Germline-derived CDR1 and CDR2 are SGHTA and FQGNSA.

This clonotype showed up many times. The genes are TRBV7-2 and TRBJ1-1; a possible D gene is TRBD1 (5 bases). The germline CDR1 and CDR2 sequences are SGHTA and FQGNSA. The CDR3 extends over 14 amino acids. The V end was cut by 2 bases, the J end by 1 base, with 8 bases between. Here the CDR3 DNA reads TGTGCCAGCAGCTTATCAGGGCAGAACACTGAAGCTTTCTTT. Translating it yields CASSLSGQNTEAFF.

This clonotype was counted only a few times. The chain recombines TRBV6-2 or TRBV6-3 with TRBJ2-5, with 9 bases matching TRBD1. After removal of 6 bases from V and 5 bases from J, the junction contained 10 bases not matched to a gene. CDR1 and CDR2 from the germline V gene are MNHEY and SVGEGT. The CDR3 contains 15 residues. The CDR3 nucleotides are TGTGCCAGCAGCGGGGGACAGGGATGGTTGGAGACCCAGTACTTC. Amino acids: CASSGGQGWLETQYF.

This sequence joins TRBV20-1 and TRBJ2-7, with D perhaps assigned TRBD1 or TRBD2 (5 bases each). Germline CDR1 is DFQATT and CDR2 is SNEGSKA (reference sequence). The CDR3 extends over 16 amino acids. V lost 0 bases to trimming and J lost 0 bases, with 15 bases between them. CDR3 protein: CSAREHTGQGSYEQYF. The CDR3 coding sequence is TGCAGTGCTAGAGAACACACGGGGCAGGGCTCCTACGAGCAGTACTTC.

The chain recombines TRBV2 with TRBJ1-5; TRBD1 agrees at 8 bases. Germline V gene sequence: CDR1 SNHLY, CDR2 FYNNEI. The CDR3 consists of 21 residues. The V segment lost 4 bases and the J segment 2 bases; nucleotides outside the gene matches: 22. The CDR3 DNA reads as TGTGCCAGCAGTGGAGTGGGGAGGATCTCGACAGGGGTTATGGGCAATCAGCCCCAGCATTTT. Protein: CASSGVGRISTGVMGNQPQHF. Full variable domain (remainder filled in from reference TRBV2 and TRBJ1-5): EPEVTQTPSHQVTQMGQEVILRCVPISNHLYFYWYRQILGQKVEFLVSFYNNEISEKSEIFDDQFSVERPDGSNFTLKIRSTKLEDSAMYFCASSGVGRISTGVMGNQPQHFGDGTRLSIL.

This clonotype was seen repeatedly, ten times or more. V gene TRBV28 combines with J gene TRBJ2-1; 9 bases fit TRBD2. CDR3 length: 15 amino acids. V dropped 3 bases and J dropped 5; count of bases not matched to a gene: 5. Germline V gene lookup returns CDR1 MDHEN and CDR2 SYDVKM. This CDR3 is CASSFESSGNNEQFF. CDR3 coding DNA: TGTGCCAGCAGTTTTGAGTCTAGCGGGAACAATGAGCAGTTCTTC.

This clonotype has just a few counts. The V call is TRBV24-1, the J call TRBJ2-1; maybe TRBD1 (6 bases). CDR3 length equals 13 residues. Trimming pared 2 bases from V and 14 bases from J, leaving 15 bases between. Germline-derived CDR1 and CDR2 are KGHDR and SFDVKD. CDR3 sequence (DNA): TGTGCCACCAGTGATTACATACAGGGAATTAAGTTCTTC. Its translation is CATSDYIQGIKFF.

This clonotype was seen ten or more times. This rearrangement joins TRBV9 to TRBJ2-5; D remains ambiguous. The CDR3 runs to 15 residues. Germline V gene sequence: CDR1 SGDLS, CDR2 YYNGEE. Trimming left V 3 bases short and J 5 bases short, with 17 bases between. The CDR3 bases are TGTGCCAGCAGCGCTACTACGACTCCGCACGAGACCCAGTACTTC. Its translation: CASSATTTPHETQYF.

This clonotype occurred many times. CDR3 in DNA: TGCAGTGCTAGAGATATGGGGGGAGAGACCCAGTACTTC. As protein: CSARDMGGETQYF. J is TRBJ2-5 and V is TRBV20-1; perhaps TRBD2 as D (6 bases). Germline V CDR1 and CDR2: DFQATT, SNEGSKA (reference sequence). This CDR3 contains 13 residues. Deletions cut 0 bases from V and 4 bases from J, with 9 bases between.